This record concerns one T cell receptor (beta chain) sequence. Its antigen specificity is not known. One base away there is no much larger clone; base qualities are not given. TCRbeta CDR3 regions were amplified from genomic DNA using the immunoSEQ Assay, a bias-controlled multiplex PCR. From the authors' description of their analysis: The number of nucleated cells in each sample was estimated by amplification of reference gene primers within the assay. Sequence reads were collapsed and filtered to measure the absolute abundance of every unique TCRbeta CDR3 rearrangement. Productive Simpson clonality was computed per sample as the square root of Simpson's diversity index over productive rearrangements. TCRdb carries this immuneACCESS record with in-frame sequences only. Its versions omit some clonotypes, under half of them owing to an unresolved V gene in the studies checked, with the rest unexplained. The V and J calls and clone size come from that table; D and trimming were worked out from the DNA. This sample gives 200,000 to 250,000 clones in total; approximately 85% of them show up just once. Approximately 5.1% of the sample is held by the ten biggest clonotypes.

V loses 0 bases at its end and J loses 2 bases; junction bases beyond the gene matches: 7. Based on the germline V gene, the CDR1 and CDR2 sequences are SGHAT and FQNNGV. Measured from the cysteine to the phenylalanine, the CDR3 is 17 residues long. This entry keeps only the CDR3 DNA: 51 bases, framed from base 1. One collaborating source in Seattle enrolled patients during active infection and followed them longitudinally through the course of disease. Collaborating institutions collected whole blood in K2EDTA tubes following their own protocols. For TCRbeta analysis, collaborators shipped samples as frozen whole blood, isolated PBMCs, or DNA extracted from either of those sample types. These data originate in a study of blood T cell repertoires in COVID-19 (dated by TCRdb to 2020 to 2021). With respect to the entire study: Collaborator samples came from the United States, Italy and Spain and covered acute and convalescent phases of COVID-19. The samples were drawn from two sources: the first 160 participants of the ongoing ImmuneRACE study, and over 1,000 subjects contributed by 6 global collaborators. Deeply sampled blood TCRbeta repertoires from subjects exposed to, actively infected with, or recovered from COVID-19 were included in the dataset. Where available, HLA class I and class II types were obtained from metadata supplied by the sample provider rather than from assay-based typing. The material from the prospective study consisted of cDNA or gDNA derived from T cells, B-cell-depleted T cells, or PBMCs. The repertoires were released in a freely available public database intended as a resource for research on the immune response to SARS-CoV-2. Nearly every sample came with metadata listing a de-identified subject ID, COVID-19 status, age in years and sex. Broader findings and caveats from the paper: Clinical and demographic metadata were provided uncurated, with the amount varying by source and participant.

The sample comprised peripheral blood. The clonotype was recovered from a man in his forties or fifties with COVID-19, enrolled during active disease. The sequence links TRBV11-2 to TRBJ1-3; the junction holds 7 bases that match TRBD1. In nucleotide form, the sequence is TGTGCCAGCAGCTTAGACCGAGCAGGGGGGACTGGAAACACCATATATTTT. It encodes CASSLDRAGGTGNTIYF.